Sequencing of this TCR beta chain was carried out in a study of blood T cell repertoires in COVID-19. Study as a whole: Whether acute or convalescent, the COVID-19 samples came from the United States, Italy and Spain. PBMCs, B-cell-depleted T cells, or T cells provided the cDNA or gDNA that made up the material.

In the original processing: Nucleated cell counts were estimated from reference gene primer amplification. Data came from immunoSEQ multiplex PCR; TCRdb stores just in-frame clones and leaves some out. That table furnishes V, J and clone size, whereas the DNA furnished D and trimming. The data contain about 440,000 clones, around 88% of them singletons. Followed over time, Seattle patients had been enrolled while infection was active. Germline V gene lookup returns CDR1 ENHRY and CDR2 SYGVKD. The CDR3 is 16 amino acids. The ends lost 0 bases at V and 4 bases at J; junction bases unmatched: 4. The chain carries TRBV10-3 and TRBJ2-3; 10 bases line up with TRBD1. The sequence came from a woman aged 45-65 years with COVID-19, enrolled during active disease. The sequenced sample was peripheral blood. CDR3 protein: CAISESTGGNPDTQYF. In DNA, the CDR3 is TGTGCCATCAGTGAGTCGACAGGGGGCAACCCAGATACGCAGTATTTT.